This T cell receptor (beta chain) originates from a study of blood T cell repertoires in COVID-19. CDR3 length: 15 amino acids. Germline values: CDR1 SNHLY, CDR2 FYNNEI. V shed 6 bases, J shed 2 bases, and the junction held 5 bases outside the gene matches. Assay: immunoSEQ multiplex PCR; the TCRdb copy retains only in-frame clones and omits some. This sample has about 200,000 clones; almost 85% occur once, and the top ten carry around 5.5%. The sequencing input was peripheral blood. The clonotype was recovered from a woman in her 70s with active or convalescent COVID-19. The chain employs TRBV2 and TRBJ2-7; 12 bases match TRBD1. CDR3 sequence reads: CASRRDRGPPYEQYF. The CDR3 DNA reads TGTGCCAGCAGGCGGGACAGGGGGCCACCCTACGAGCAGTACTTC.